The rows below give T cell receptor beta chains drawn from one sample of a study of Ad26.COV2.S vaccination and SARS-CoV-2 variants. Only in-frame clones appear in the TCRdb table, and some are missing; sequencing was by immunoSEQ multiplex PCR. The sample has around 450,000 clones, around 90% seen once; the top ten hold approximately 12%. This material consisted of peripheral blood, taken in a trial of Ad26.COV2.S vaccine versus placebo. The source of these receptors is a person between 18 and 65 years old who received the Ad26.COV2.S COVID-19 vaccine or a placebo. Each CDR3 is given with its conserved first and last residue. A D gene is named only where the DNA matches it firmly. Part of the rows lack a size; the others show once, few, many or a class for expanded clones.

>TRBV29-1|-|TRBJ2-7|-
CSVAVAAHEQYF
TGCAGCGTTGCCGTGGCCGCTCACGAGCAGTACTTC
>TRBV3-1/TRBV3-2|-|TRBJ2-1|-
CASSQFGGYNEQFF
TGTGCCAGCAGCCAATTCGGGGGCTACAATGAGCAGTTCTTC
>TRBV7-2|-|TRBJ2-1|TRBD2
CASSMFGTSVQFF
TGTGCCAGCAGCATGTTCGGGACTAGCGTACAGTTCTTC
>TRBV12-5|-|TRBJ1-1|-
CASGLNANSAEAFF
TGTGCTAGTGGTTTGAATGCTAATTCGGCTGAAGCTTTCTTT
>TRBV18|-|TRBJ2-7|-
CASSPPGNPRQYF
TGTGCCAGCTCACCACCGGGGAATCCCCGCCAGTACTTC
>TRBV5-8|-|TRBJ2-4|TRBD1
CASSARTGPKNIQYF
TGTGCCAGCAGCGCGCGGACAGGCCCCAAAAACATTCAGTACTTC
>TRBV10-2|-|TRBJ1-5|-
CASSEGGASNQPQHF
TGCGCCAGCAGTGAAGGGGGGGCAAGCAATCAGCCCCAGCATTTT
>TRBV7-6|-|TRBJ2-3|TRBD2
CASSPLPSGQSTDTQYF
TGTGCCAGCAGCCCACTCCCTAGCGGGCAGAGCACAGATACGCAGTATTTT
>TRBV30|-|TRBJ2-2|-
CAWSVDTGELFF
TGTGCCTGGAGTGTAGACACCGGGGAGCTGTTTTTT
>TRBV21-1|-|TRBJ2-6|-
CASSAPQGLASVLGLGANVLTF
TGTGCCAGCAGCGCCCCTCAGGGGCTAGCGAGCGTTCTGGGGTTGGGGGCCAACGTCCTGACTTTC
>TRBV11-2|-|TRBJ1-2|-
CASSLDHKGTGYTF
TGTGCCAGCAGCTTAGATCATAAGGGAACGGGCTACACCTTC
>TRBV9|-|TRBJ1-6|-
CASTPGSSYNSPLHF
TGTGCCAGCACCCCCGGGAGCTCCTATAATTCACCCCTCCACTTT
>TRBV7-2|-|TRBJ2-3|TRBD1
CASSLSGQGASDTQYF
TGTGCCAGCAGCTTATCGGGACAGGGGGCCTCAGATACGCAGTATTTT
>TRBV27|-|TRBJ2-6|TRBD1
CASRKGTASSGANVLTF
TGTGCCAGCCGAAAGGGGACAGCGAGTTCTGGGGCCAACGTCCTGACTTTC
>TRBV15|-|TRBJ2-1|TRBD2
CATSSSGSHYNEQFF
TGTGCCACCAGCAGTAGCGGGAGCCACTACAATGAGCAGTTCTTC
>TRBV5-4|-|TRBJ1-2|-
CASSLGALHNYGYTF
TGTGCCAGCAGCTTGGGGGCCCTCCATAACTATGGCTACACCTTC
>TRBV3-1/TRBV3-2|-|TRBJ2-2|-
CASSQDQARRGTGELFF
TGTGCCAGCAGCCAAGATCAGGCGCGGAGGGGCACCGGGGAGCTGTTTTTT
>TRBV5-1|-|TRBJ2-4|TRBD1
CASSPDRSALAHIQYF
TGCGCCAGCAGCCCGGACAGGTCGGCTTTAGCTCACATTCAGTACTTC
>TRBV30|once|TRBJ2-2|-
CAWSGRGGTGELFF
TGTGCCTGGAGTGGTAGGGGTGGGACCGGGGAGCTGTTTTTT
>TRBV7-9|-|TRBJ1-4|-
CASSLAVYNGSEKLFF
TGTGCCAGCAGCTTGGCGGTATATAACGGGAGTGAAAAACTGTTTTTT
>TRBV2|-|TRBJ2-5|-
CASKQALQETQYF
TGTGCCAGCAAACAGGCATTACAAGAGACCCAGTACTTC
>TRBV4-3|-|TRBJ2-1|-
CASSREWTSYNEQFF
TGCGCCAGCAGCCGGGAGTGGACCTCCTACAATGAGCAGTTCTTC
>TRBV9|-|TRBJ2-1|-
CASSPGLLLLDEQFF
TGTGCCAGCAGCCCGGGACTCCTCCTGTTGGATGAGCAGTTCTTC
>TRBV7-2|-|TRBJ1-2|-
CASSLVNGGGGYTF
TGTGCCAGCAGCTTAGTTAATGGGGGAGGAGGCTACACCTTC
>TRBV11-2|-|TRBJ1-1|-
CATQGMNTEAFF
TGTGCCACCCAGGGAATGAACACTGAAGCTTTCTTT
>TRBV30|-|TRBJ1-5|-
CAWGPGRGGGQPQHF
TGTGCCTGGGGTCCAGGGAGGGGAGGGGGTCAGCCCCAGCATTTT
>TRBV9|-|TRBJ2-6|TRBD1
CASSPQGQGKGGANVLTF
TGTGCCAGCAGCCCCCAGGGACAGGGGAAGGGAGGGGCCAACGTCCTGACTTTC
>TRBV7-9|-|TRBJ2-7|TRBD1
CASSPTGSGHEQYF
TGTGCCAGCAGCCCGACAGGGAGTGGTCACGAGCAGTACTTC
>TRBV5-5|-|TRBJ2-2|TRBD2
CASSLNRGRAGELFF
TGTGCCAGCAGCTTGAACCGGGGGAGGGCCGGGGAGCTGTTTTTT
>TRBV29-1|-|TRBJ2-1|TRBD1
CSVELWTGYNEQFF
TGCAGCGTTGAATTGTGGACAGGCTACAATGAGCAGTTCTTC
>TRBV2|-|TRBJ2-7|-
CASSMNHYEQYF
TGTGCCAGCAGCATGAACCACTACGAGCAGTACTTC
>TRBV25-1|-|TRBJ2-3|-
CASSESPRGVFTDTQYF
TGTGCCAGCAGTGAATCTCCAAGAGGGGTTTTTACAGATACGCAGTATTTT
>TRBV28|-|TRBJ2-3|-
CASSSPGPFTDTQYF
TGTGCCAGCAGTTCACCGGGACCATTCACAGATACGCAGTATTTT
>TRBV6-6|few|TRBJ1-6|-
CASSKSQGPESSPLHF
TGTGCCAGCAGTAAATCGCAGGGGCCCGAGAGTTCACCCCTCCACTTT
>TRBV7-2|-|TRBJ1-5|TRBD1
CASSLDRGKQPQHF
TGTGCCAGCAGCTTAGACAGGGGAAAACAGCCCCAGCATTTT
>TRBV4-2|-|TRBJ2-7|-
CASSPGTGGGFPYEQYF
TGTGCCAGCAGCCCCGGTACGGGGGGCGGGTTTCCCTACGAGCAGTACTTC
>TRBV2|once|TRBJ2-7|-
CASTEMTGYEQYF
TGTGCCAGCACCGAGATGACGGGCTACGAGCAGTACTTC
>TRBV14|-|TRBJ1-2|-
CASSPSVPGNYGYTF
TGTGCCAGCAGCCCCAGCGTCCCGGGGAACTATGGCTACACCTTC
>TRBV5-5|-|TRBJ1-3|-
CASSLEGIMGNTIYF
TGTGCCAGCAGCTTGGAGGGTATCATGGGAAACACCATATATTTT
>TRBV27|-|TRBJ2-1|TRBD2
CASSIISLGGGGSFGSYNEQFF
TGTGCCAGCAGTATTATATCCCTCGGGGGTGGCGGGAGTTTTGGCTCCTACAATGAGCAGTTCTTC
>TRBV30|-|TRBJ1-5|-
CAFRRGNQPQHF
TGTGCCTTCCGACGGGGAAATCAGCCCCAGCATTTT
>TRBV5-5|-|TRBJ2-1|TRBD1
CASSPKTGGLYNEQFF
TGTGCCAGCAGCCCGAAGACAGGGGGATTATACAATGAGCAGTTCTTC